Presented here are 27 T cell receptor beta chains from one specimen sequenced in a study of patients and donors after allogeneic stem cell transplantation. TCRdb analysed the RT-PCR reads with MiXCR anew, one entry per CDR3 protein. The repertoire holds hundreds of thousands of distinct CDR3 sequences, around 15% seen once, with less than 9.5% in the top ten. Material for sequencing was blood, either unsorted or a sorted T cell fraction (not recorded which). Receptors were obtained from a human donor who was either an allogeneic HSCT recipient or a stem cell or donor lymphocyte infusion donor (not recorded which). It is not recorded whose cells these are; they may come from a transplant donor.

This clonotype was detected only a few times. The chain is built from TRBV7-3 and TRBJ2-3; D gene ambiguous. There are 14 residues in the CDR3. V shed 8 bases and J shed 5 bases, with 17 bases lying between them. CDR1 and CDR2 from the germline V gene are SGHTA and FQGTGA. Here the CDR3 reads CASGPFARQDTQYF. The CDR3 bases are TGTGCCAGCGGACCCTTTGCCCGTCAAGATACGCAGTATTTT.

The chain uses TRBV5-1 and TRBJ2-2, with D tentatively TRBD1 (6 bases). Germline CDR1 SGHRS, CDR2 YFSETQ. This CDR3 region has 15 residues. Trimming left V 1 base short and J 1 base short, with 8 bases between. In DNA, the CDR3 is TGCGCCAGCAGCTTGTCGACAGGGAACACCGGGGAGCTGTTTTTT. The encoded protein is CASSLSTGNTGELFF.

This clonotype showed up just a few times. An end of the junction does not agree with germline; a read error may underlie this. The J gene is TRBJ2-5, the V gene TRBV13; D is unresolved. Germline lookup yields CDR1 PRHDT and CDR2 FYEKMQ (reference sequence). The CDR3 is made up of 12 amino acids. CDR3 nucleotide sequence: TGTGCCAGCAGCCTTAGACCCCTGTCGGCCCACTTC. It translates to CASSLRPLSAHF. The entire variable domain, with the rest obtained from reference TRBV13 and TRBJ2-5, is as follows: AAGVIQSPRHLIKEKRETATLKCYPIPRHDTVYWYQQGPGQDPQFLISFYEKMQSDKGSIPDRFSAQQFSDYHSELNMSSLELGDSALYFCASSLRPLSAHFGPGTRLLVL.

This clonotype has just a few counts. This chain uses TRBV4-2 with TRBJ2-7; a possible D gene is TRBD2 (6 bases). This CDR3 comprises 18 residues. The germline V gene encodes CDR1 LGHNA and CDR2 YNFKEQ. V was pared by 0 bases and J by 1 base, with 19 bases between. Here the CDR3 DNA reads TGTGCCAGCAGCCAAGAAATTGGTAGCGGAGTTGCTTCCTACGAGCAGTACTTC. Protein product: CASSQEIGSGVASYEQYF.

This chain's CDR3 is CASSLILSGYGYTF. CDR3 sequence (DNA): TGTGCCAGTAGCCTCATACTTTCTGGCTATGGCTACACCTTC. The rearrangement links TRBV19 to TRBJ1-2, with D uncertain. CDR3 size: 14 residues. Trimming took off 6 bases at V and 4 bases at J, with 15 bases between the two ends. In germline, CDR1 is LNHDA, CDR2 SQIVND (reference sequence).

This sequence joins TRBV28 and TRBJ1-5; 9 bases agree with TRBD1. Germline lookup yields CDR1 MDHEN and CDR2 SYDVKM. The CDR3 length is 15 residues. J gave up 2 bases and V 6 bases, and 5 bases lay outside the gene matches. The CDR3 DNA is TGTGCCAGCAGGCTCACAGGGGGCCGCAATCAGCCCCAGCATTTT. It encodes CASRLTGGRNQPQHF.

The chain joins TRBV5-1 to TRBJ2-6; D possibly uses TRBD1 or TRBD2 (5 bases each). There are 18 residues in the CDR3. Germline loops: CDR1 SGHRS, CDR2 YFSETQ. Trimming shortened V by 0 bases and J by 5 bases, and 18 bases separated the two germline ends. In DNA, the CDR3 is TGCGCCAGCAGCTTGGAAGATGGGGACGGACGTAGGGCCAACGTCCTGACTTTC. It encodes CASSLEDGDGRRANVLTF.

The chain links TRBV12-3 or TRBV12-4 to TRBJ1-2; TRBD1 might be the D (5 bases). V lost 2 bases and J lost 5, with 9 bases in between. The CDR3 is 13 amino acids. CDR3 residues: CASSLFRAYGYTF. DNA for the CDR3: TGTGCCAGCAGTTTATTCAGGGCTTATGGCTACACCTTC.

The CDR3 bases are TGTGCCAGCAGTGTACTGCGAGTTTCATTTGGCTACGAGCAGTACTTC. Translating it yields CASSVLRVSFGYEQYF. V gene TRBV6-1 combines with J gene TRBJ2-7; no definite D call. This CDR3 has 16 amino acids. Germline CDR1 is MNHNS and CDR2 is SASEGT. Trimming removed 4 bases at V and 3 bases at J, with 19 bases between.

This clonotype occurred a few times. V gene TRBV7-9 combines with J gene TRBJ1-2; 7 nucleotides agree with TRBD1. With V trimmed by 5 bases and J by 2 bases, 8 bases remained unmatched. The CDR3 spans 15 residues. Germline V gene lookup returns CDR1 SEHNR and CDR2 FQNEAQ (reference sequence). CDR3 DNA: TGTGCCAGCAGCACAAGGGGGGGACAGAACTATGGCTACACCTTC. It is translated as CASSTRGGQNYGYTF. Drawing the rest from reference TRBV7-9 and TRBJ1-2, the complete variable domain is DTGVSQNPRHKITKRGQNVTFRCDPISEHNRLYWYRQTLGQGPEFLTYFQNEAQLEKSRLLSDRFSAERPKGSFSTLEIQRTEQGDSAMYLCASSTRGGQNYGYTFGSGTRLTVV.

This clonotype turned up a few times. The V call is TRBV29-1, the J call TRBJ2-7; D tentatively fits TRBD1 or TRBD2 (6 bases each). Trimming took 4 bases from V and 1 from J, leaving 17 bases between them. This CDR3 has 15 amino acids. Germline V lookup: CDR1 SQVTM, CDR2 ANQGSEA. Written as DNA, the CDR3 is TGCAGCGTTGGTCCGTCGGGGGCGGGATCCTACGAGCAGTACTTC. This gives the protein CSVGPSGAGSYEQYF.

J is TRBJ1-2 and V is TRBV6-6; 7 bases line up with TRBD1. Germline CDR1 is MNHNY and CDR2 is SVGAGI (reference sequence). The CDR3 totals 13 residues. V trimming: 5 bases; J trimming: 6 bases; junction bases outside the gene matches: 6. CDR3 loop: CASSTRGTDGYTF. The CDR3, as DNA: TGTGCCAGCAGTACCAGGGGGACTGATGGCTACACCTTC.

In this sample, this clonotype turned up a few times. The rearrangement joins TRBV6-5 to TRBJ2-1, with 7 bases lining up with TRBD2. Germline V gene sequence: CDR1 MNHEY, CDR2 SVGAGI. V was pared by 0 bases and J by 4 bases, with 6 bases of the junction left unmatched. The CDR3 loop spans 16 amino acids. The CDR3 spells CASSYSASGPYNEQFF. CDR3 sequence (DNA): TGTGCCAGCAGTTACTCGGCTAGCGGCCCTTACAATGAGCAGTTCTTC.

As to this clonotype: One end of the junction varies from germline; a read error may be responsible. The genes are TRBV20-1 and TRBJ2-4, with 9 nucleotides matching TRBD1. There are 14 residues in the CDR3. Germline V gene lookup returns CDR1 DFQATT and CDR2 SNEGSKA (reference sequence). This chain's CDR3 is CSANPTGGRNSQYF. In DNA form, the CDR3 reads TGCAGTGCTAACCCCACAGGGGGCAGAAACAGTCAGTACTTC.

The rearrangement joins TRBV6-4 to TRBJ2-3; D possibly corresponds to TRBD2 (5 bases). The germline gives CDR1 MRHNA, CDR2 SNTAGT. CDR3 length: 13 amino acids. V was cut by 5 bases and J by 6 bases, with 12 bases left in between. The DNA of the CDR3 is TGTGCCAGCAGTCGCGCGAGGGCGGATACGCAGTATTTT. It is translated as CASSRARADTQYF.

This clonotype has a handful of counts. The chain combines TRBV5-4 with TRBJ1-2, with 7 bases identical to TRBD1. V gave up 3 bases and J gave up 0 bases; unmatched junction bases: 8. The length of the CDR3 is 16 residues. In germline, CDR1 is SGHNT, CDR2 YYREEE (reference sequence). DNA for the CDR3: TGTGCCAGCAGCTCAGACGGGACAGCAACTAACTATGGCTACACCTTC. Translation gives CASSSDGTATNYGYTF.

This clonotype was seen at least ten times. The rearrangement joins TRBV4-3 to TRBJ2-1; no firm D call. CDR1 is LGHNA, CDR2 YSLEER, per germline. V lost 1 base and J lost 0, with 4 bases in between. The CDR3 is made up of 14 amino acids. The DNA for the CDR3 is TGCGCCAGCAGCCAAGGGCTCTCCTACAATGAGCAGTTCTTC. Protein: CASSQGLSYNEQFF.

This chain connects TRBV20-1 to TRBJ2-5, with a tentative D call TRBD1 (6 bases). Germline V gene sequence: CDR1 DFQATT, CDR2 SNEGSKA (reference sequence). This CDR3 is built from 11 residues. The ends were cut back, 4 bases at V and 4 bases at J, with 7 bases in the middle. CDR3 nucleotide sequence: TGCAGTGCTATCAGGGGAGAGACCCAGTACTTC. Protein: CSAIRGETQYF.

This clonotype has only a few counts. This chain links TRBV25-1 with TRBJ2-5, with TRBD2 matching over 13 bases. This CDR3 has 16 amino acids. Germline CDR1 MGHDK, CDR2 SYGVNS. V lost 4 bases to trimming and J lost 6 bases; unmatched junction nucleotides: 8. CDR3 bases: TGTGCCAGCAGTGCGTACACTAGCGGGAGGGCCCAGACCCAGTACTTC. It specifies CASSAYTSGRAQTQYF.

The table lists this clonotype with a few counts. V is TRBV12-3 or TRBV12-4 and J is TRBJ2-1; weak D call: TRBD2 (7 bases). Trimming cost V 6 bases and J 8 bases, with 23 bases left between them. The CDR3 covers 16 residues. The CDR3 here is CASSPRRGPRPDEQFF. In nucleotides, the CDR3 is TGTGCCAGCAGCCCCCGGCGGGGGCCCCGCCCTGATGAGCAGTTCTTC.

This clonotype has a handful of counts. The rearrangement joins TRBV7-3 to TRBJ1-1; D not resolved. CDR1 is SGHTA, CDR2 FQGTGA, per germline. The CDR3 runs 13 residues. V lost 5 bases and J 5 bases, leaving 12 bases between the germline ends. CDR3: CASSNTINTEAFF. CDR3 DNA: TGTGCCAGCAGCAATACTATCAATACTGAAGCTTTCTTT.

This clonotype has at least ten counts. CDR3 sequence reads: CASSHPGLAGNEQFF. The CDR3 region has the DNA TGCGCCAGCAGCCACCCGGGACTAGCGGGAAATGAGCAGTTCTTC. V usage is TRBV4-1 and J usage is TRBJ2-1, with 13 bases matching TRBD2. The CDR3 is 15 residues long. CDR1 MGHRA and CDR2 YSYEKL come from the germline V gene. Trimming at V came to 3 bases and at J to 7 bases, leaving 3 bases not matched to a gene.

The chain links TRBV5-1 to TRBJ1-2; TRBD1 matches 8 bases. V was pared by 4 bases and J by 4 bases, with 9 bases of the junction left unmatched. CDR3 length equals 15 residues. The germline V gene has CDR1 SGHRS and CDR2 YFSETQ. The CDR3, as DNA: TGCGCCAGCAGCCTCCCTCAGGGGGCGAGCTATGGCTACACCTTC. Residues: CASSLPQGASYGYTF.

This clonotype was observed a handful of times. This sequence joins TRBV19 and TRBJ2-1; D is possibly TRBD1 or TRBD2 (5 bases each). V was trimmed by 7 bases and J by 0 bases, leaving 16 bases between them. The CDR3 is 16 residues long. Germline V CDR1 and CDR2: LNHDA, SQIVND (reference sequence). CDR3 nucleotide sequence: TGTGCCAGTATCGGCTGGGGGACGAGCTCCTACAATGAGCAGTTCTTC. It translates to CASIGWGTSSYNEQFF. The variable domain in full, completed from reference TRBV19 and TRBJ2-1, reads DGGITQSPKYLFRKEGQNVTLSCEQNLNHDAMYWYRQDPGQGLRLIYYSQIVNDFQKGDIAEGYSVSREKKESFPLTVTSAQKNPTAFYLCASIGWGTSSYNEQFFGPGTRLTVL.

This clonotype has just a few counts. This sequence joins TRBV29-1 and TRBJ2-3; 7 bases are shared with TRBD2. The CDR3 sequence is 16 residues long. V was pared by 3 bases and J by 1 base, with 10 bases of the junction left unmatched. Germline V gene data show CDR1 as SQVTM and CDR2 as ANQGSEA. CDR3 DNA sequence: TGCAGCGTTGACCTCAGATTTAGCGGGCGCACAGATACGCAGTATTTT. Residues: CSVDLRFSGRTDTQYF.

This clonotype was picked up a small number of times. The chain has TRBV5-1 and TRBJ2-7, with 9 positions matching TRBD2. This CDR3 is 14 amino acids long. Looked up from germline, CDR1 is SGHRS and CDR2 is YFSETQ. Trimming cost V 1 base and J 4 bases; bases outside gene matches: 3. CDR3 loop: CASSLSSGSYEQYF. Written as DNA, the CDR3 is TGCGCCAGCAGCTTGAGTAGCGGGAGTTACGAGCAGTACTTC.

This clonotype was observed at least ten times. The chain carries TRBV27 and TRBJ1-4, with 7 positions matching TRBD1. This CDR3 has 13 residues. The J segment lost 6 bases and the V segment lost 6 bases, leaving 4 bases of the junction unmatched. Germline values: CDR1 MNHEY, CDR2 SMNVEV (reference sequence). The CDR3 spells CASSRQGDEKLFF. The CDR3 nucleotides are TGTGCCAGCAGCCGACAGGGTGATGAAAAACTGTTTTTT.